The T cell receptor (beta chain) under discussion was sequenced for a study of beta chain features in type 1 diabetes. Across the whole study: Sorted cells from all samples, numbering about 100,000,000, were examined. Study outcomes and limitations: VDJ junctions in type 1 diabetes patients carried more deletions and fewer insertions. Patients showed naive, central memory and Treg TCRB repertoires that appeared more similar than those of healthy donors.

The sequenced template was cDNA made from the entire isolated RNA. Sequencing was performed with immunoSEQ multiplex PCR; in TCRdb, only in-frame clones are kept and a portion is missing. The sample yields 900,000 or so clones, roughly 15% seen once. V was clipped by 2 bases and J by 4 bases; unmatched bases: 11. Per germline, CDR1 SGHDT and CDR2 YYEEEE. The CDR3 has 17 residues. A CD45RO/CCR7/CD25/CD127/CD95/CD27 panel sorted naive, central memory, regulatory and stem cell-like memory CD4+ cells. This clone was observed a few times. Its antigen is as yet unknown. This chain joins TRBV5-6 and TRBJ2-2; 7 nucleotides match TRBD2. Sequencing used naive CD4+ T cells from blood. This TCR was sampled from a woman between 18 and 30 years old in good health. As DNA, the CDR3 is TGTGCCAGCAGCTTACCTAGGGACTATTCGAGCACCGGGGAGCTGTTTTTT. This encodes CASSLPRDYSSTGELFF. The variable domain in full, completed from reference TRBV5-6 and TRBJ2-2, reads DAGVTQSPTHLIKTRGQQVTLRCSPKSGHDTVSWYQQALGQGPQFIFQYYEEEERQRGNFPDRFSGHQFPNYSSELNVNALLLGDSALYLCASSLPRDYSSTGELFFGEGSRLTVL.